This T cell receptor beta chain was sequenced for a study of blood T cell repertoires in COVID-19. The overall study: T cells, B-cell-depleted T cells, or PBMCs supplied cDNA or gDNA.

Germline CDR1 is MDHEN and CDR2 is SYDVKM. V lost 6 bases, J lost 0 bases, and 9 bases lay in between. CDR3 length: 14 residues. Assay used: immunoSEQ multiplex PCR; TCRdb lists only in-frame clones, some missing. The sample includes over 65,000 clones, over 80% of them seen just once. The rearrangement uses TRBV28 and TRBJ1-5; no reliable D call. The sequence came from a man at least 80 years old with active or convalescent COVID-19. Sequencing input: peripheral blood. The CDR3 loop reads CASRGSYSNQPQHF. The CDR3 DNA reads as TGTGCCAGCAGGGGCAGCTATAGCAATCAGCCCCAGCATTTT.